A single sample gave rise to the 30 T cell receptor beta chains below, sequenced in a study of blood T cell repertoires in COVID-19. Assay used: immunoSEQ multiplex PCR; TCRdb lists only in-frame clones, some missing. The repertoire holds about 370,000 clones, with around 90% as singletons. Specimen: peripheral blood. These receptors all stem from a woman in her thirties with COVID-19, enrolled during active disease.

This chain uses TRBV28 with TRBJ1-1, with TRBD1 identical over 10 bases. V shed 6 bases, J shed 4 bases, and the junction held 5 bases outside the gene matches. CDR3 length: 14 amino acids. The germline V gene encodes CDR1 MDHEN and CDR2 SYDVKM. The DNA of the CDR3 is TGTGCCAGCAGGACAGGGGGCACTGGCACTGAAGCTTTCTTT. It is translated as CASRTGGTGTEAFF.

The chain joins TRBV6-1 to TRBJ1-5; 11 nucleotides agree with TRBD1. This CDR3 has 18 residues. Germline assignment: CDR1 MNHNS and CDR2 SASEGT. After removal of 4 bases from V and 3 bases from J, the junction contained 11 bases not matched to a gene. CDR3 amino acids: CASSGSGTGGLVNQPQHF. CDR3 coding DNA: TGTGCCAGCAGTGGTTCCGGGACAGGGGGTTTAGTCAATCAGCCCCAGCATTTT.

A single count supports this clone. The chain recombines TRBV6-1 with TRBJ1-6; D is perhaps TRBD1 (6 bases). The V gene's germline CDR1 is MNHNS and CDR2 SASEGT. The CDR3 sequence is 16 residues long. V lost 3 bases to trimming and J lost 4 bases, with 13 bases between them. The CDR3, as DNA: TGTGCCAGCAGTGAGCGGGGGGCGCCTTATAATTCACCCCTCCACTTT. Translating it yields CASSERGAPYNSPLHF.

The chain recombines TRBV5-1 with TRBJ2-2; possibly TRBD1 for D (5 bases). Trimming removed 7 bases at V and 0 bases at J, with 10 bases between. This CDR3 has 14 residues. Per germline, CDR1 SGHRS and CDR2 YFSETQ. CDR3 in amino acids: CASLQGSNTGELFF. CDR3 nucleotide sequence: TGCGCCAGCCTCCAGGGTTCGAACACCGGGGAGCTGTTTTTT. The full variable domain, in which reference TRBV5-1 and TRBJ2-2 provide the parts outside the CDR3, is KAGVTQTPRYLIKTRGQQVTLSCSPISGHRSVSWYQQTPGQGLQFLFEYFSETQRNKGNFPGRFSGRQFSNSRSEMNVSTLELGDSALYLCASLQGSNTGELFFGEGSRLTVL.

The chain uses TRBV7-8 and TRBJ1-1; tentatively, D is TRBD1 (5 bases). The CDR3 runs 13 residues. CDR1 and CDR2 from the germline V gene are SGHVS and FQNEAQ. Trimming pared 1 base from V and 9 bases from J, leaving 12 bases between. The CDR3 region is CASSLEGVAKAFF. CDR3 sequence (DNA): TGTGCCAGCAGCTTAGAAGGGGTCGCGAAAGCTTTCTTT. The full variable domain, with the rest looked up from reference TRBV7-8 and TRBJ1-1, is GAGVSQSPRYKVAKRGQDVALRCDPISGHVSLFWYQQALGQGPEFLTYFQNEAQLDKSGLPSDRFFAERPEGSVSTLKIQRTQQEDSAVYLCASSLEGVAKAFFGQGTRLTVV.

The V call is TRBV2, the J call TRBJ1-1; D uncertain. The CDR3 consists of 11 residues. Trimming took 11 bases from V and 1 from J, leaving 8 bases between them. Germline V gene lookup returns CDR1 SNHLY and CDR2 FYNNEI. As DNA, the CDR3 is TGTGCCGCCGGAGGGAACACTGAAGCTTTCTTT. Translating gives CAAGGNTEAFF.

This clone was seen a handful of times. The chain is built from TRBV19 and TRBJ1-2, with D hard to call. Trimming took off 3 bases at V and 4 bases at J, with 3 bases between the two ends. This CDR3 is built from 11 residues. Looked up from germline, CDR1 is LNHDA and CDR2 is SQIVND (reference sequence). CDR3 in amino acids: CASSIGYGYTF. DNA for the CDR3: TGTGCCAGTAGTATCGGCTATGGCTACACCTTC. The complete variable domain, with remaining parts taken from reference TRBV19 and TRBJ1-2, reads DGGITQSPKYLFRKEGQNVTLSCEQNLNHDAMYWYRQDPGQGLRLIYYSQIVNDFQKGDIAEGYSVSREKKESFPLTVTSAQKNPTAFYLCASSIGYGYTFGSGTRLTVV.

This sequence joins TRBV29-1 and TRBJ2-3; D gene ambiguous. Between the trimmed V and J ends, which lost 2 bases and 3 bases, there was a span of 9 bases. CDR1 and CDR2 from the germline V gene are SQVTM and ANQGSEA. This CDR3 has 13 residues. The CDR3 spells CSVEPLSTDTQYF. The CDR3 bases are TGCAGCGTTGAACCCCTATCTACAGATACGCAGTATTTT.

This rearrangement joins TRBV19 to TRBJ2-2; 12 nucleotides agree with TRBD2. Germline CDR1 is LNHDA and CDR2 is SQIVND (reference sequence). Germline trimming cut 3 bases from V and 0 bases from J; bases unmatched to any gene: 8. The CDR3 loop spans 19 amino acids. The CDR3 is CASSILPGLAGTNTGELFF. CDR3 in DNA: TGTGCCAGTAGTATTCTCCCTGGACTAGCGGGGACGAACACCGGGGAGCTGTTTTTT.

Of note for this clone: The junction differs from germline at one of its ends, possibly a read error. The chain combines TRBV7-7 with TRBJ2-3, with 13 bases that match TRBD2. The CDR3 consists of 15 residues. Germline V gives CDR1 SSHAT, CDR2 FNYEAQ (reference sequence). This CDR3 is CASSPGLAGPDTQYF. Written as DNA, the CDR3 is TGTGCTAGCAGCCCGGGACTAGCGGGACCAGATACGCAGTATTTT.

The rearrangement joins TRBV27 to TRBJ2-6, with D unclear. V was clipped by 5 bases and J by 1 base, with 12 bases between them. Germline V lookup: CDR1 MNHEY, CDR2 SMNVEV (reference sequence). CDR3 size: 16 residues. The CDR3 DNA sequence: TGTGCCAGCAGTCCTCTCGACTCGTCTGGGGCCAACGTCCTGACTTTC. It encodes CASSPLDSSGANVLTF.

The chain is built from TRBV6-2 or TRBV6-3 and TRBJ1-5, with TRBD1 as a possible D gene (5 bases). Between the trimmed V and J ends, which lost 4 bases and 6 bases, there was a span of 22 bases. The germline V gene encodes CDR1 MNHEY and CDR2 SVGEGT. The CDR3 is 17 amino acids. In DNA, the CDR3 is TGTGCCAGCAGTTCCCCTAGGGACTGGGTAAAGTTTCAGCCCCAGCATTTT. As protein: CASSSPRDWVKFQPQHF.

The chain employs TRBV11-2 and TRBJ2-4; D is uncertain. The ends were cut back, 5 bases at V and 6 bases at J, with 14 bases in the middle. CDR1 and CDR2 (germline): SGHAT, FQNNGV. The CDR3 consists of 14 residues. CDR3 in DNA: TGTGCCAGCAGCCCCGAAAGAGTCTCAAACATTCAGTACTTC. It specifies CASSPERVSNIQYF.

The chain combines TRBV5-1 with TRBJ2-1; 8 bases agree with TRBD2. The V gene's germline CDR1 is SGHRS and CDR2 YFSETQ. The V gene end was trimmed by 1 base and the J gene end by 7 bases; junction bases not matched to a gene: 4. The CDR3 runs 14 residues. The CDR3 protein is CASSLTSGPNEQFF. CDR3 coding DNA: TGCGCCAGCAGCTTGACTAGCGGACCAAATGAGCAGTTCTTC.

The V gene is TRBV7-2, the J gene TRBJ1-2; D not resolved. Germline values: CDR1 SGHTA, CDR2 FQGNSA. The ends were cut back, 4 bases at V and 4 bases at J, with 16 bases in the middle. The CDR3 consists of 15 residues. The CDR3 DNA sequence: TGTGCCAGCAGCTCAAATTTAGGGAGTACCTATGGCTACACCTTC. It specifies CASSSNLGSTYGYTF.

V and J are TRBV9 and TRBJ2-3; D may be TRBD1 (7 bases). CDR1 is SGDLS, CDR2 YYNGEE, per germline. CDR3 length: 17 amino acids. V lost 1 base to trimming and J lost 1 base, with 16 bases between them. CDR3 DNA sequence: TGTGCCAGCAGCGTAAGGGGGCGGGACTCAGGCACAGATACGCAGTATTTT. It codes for CASSVRGRDSGTDTQYF.

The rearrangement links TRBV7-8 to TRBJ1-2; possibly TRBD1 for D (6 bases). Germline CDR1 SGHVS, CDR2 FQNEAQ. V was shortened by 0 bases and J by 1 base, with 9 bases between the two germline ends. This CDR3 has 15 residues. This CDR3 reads CASSLAGAINYGYTF. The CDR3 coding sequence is TGTGCCAGCAGCTTAGCGGGGGCGATTAACTATGGCTACACCTTC.

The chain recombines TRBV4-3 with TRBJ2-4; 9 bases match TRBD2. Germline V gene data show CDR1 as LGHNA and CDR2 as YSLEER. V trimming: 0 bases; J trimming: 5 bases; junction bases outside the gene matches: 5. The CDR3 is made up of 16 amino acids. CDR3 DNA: TGCGCCAGCAGCCAAGAGGCGGGGGGGCGTGAAAACATTCAGTACTTC. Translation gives CASSQEAGGRENIQYF.

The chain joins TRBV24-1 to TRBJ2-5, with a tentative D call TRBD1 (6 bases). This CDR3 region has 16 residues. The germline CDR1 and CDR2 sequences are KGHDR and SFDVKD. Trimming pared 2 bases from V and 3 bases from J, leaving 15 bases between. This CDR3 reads CATSDWGRGAEETQYF. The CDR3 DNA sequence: TGTGCCACCAGTGATTGGGGGCGAGGGGCCGAAGAGACCCAGTACTTC.

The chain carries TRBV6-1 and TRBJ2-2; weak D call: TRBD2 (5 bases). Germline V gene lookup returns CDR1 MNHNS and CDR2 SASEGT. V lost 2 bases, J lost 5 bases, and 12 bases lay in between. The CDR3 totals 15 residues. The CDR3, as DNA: TGTGCCAGCAGTGAACATCCTAGCAGGACCGGGGAGCTGTTTTTT. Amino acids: CASSEHPSRTGELFF.

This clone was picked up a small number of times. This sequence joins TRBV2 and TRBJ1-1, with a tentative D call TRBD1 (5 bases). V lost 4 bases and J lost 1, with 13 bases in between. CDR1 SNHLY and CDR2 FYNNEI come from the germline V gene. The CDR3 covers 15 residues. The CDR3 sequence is CASSAFGGENTEAFF. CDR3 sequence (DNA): TGTGCCAGCAGTGCCTTCGGGGGAGAGAACACTGAAGCTTTCTTT.

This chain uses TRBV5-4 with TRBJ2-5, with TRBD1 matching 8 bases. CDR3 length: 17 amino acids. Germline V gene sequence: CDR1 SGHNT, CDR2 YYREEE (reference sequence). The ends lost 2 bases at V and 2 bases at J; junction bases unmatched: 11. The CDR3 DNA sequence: TGTGCCAGCAGCTTCCCAGGGGGCAGGGGACCGCAAGAGACCCAGTACTTC. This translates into CASSFPGGRGPQETQYF.

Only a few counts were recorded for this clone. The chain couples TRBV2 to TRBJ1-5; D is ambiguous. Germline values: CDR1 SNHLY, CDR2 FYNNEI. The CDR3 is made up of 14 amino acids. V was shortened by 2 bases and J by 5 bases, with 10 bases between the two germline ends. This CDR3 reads CASSEQVTYQPQHF. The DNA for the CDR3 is TGTGCCAGCAGTGAACAGGTTACGTATCAGCCCCAGCATTTT.

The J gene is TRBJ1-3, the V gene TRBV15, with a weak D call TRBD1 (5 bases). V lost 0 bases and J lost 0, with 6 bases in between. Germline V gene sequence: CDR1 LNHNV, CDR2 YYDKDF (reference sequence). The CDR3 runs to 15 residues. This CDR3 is CATSRDTGSGNTIYF. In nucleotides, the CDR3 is TGTGCCACCAGCAGAGATACAGGCTCTGGAAACACCATATATTTT.

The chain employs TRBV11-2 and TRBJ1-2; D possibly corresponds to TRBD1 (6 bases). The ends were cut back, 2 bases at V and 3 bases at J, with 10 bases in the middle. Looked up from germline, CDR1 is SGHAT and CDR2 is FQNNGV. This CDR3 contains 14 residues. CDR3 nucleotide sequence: TGTGCCAGCAGCTTAACACAGGGACACTATGGCTACACCTTC. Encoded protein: CASSLTQGHYGYTF.

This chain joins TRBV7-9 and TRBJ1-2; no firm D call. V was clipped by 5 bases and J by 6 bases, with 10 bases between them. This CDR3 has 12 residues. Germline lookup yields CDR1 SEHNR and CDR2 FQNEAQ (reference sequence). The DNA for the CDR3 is TGTGCCAGCAGCCCCGGGAAAAATGGCTACACCTTC. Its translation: CASSPGKNGYTF.

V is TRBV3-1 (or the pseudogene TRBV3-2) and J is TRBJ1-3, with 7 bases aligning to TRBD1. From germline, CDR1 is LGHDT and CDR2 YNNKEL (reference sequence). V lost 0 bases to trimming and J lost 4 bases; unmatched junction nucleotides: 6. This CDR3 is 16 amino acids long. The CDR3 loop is CASSQEGQLSGNTIYF. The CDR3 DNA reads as TGTGCCAGCAGCCAAGAGGGACAGTTATCCGGAAACACCATATATTTT.

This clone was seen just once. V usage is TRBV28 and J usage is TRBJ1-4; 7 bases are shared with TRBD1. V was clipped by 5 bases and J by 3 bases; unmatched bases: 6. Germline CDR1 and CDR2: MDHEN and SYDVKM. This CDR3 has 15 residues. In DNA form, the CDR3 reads TGTGCCAGCAGTCCCCCCGACAGGGCTAATGAAAAACTGTTTTTT. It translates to CASSPPDRANEKLFF.

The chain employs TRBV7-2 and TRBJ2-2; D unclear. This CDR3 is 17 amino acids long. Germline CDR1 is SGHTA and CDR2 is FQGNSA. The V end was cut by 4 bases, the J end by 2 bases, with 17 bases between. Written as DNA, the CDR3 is TGTGCCAGCAGCTCCACTCCGTTGACACGAAACACCGGGGAGCTGTTTTTT. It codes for CASSSTPLTRNTGELFF.

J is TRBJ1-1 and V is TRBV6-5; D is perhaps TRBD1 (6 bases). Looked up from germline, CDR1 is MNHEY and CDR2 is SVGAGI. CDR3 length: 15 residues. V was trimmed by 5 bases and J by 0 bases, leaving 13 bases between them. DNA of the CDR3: TGTGCCAGCAGTCTCCGGGGGGGCCTGAACACTGAAGCTTTCTTT. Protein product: CASSLRGGLNTEAFF.